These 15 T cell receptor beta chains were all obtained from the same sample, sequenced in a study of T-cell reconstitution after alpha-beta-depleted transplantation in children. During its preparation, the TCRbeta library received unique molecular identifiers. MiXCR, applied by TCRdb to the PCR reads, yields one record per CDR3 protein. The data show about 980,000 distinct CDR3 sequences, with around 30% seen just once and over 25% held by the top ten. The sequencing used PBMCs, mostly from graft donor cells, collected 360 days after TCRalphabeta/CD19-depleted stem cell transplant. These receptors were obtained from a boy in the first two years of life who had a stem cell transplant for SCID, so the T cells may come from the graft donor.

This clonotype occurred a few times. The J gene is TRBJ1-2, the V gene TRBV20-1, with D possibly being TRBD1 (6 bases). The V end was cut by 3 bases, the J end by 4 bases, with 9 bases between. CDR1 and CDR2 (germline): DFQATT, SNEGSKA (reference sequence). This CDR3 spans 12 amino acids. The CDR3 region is CSASRTVYGYTF. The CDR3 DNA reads TGCAGTGCTAGCCGGACAGTCTATGGCTACACCTTC.

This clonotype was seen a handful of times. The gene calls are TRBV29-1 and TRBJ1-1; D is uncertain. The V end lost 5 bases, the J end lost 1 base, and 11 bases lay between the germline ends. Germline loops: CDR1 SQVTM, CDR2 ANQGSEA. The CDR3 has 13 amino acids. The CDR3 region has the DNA TGCAGCGTTTCGAGACGGTCGAACACTGAAGCTTTCTTT. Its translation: CSVSRRSNTEAFF.

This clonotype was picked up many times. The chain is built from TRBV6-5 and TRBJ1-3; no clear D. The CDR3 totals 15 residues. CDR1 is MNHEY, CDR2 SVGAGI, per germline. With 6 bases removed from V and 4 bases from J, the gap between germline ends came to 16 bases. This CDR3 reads CASRGGRKKGNTIYF. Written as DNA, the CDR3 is TGTGCCAGCAGGGGAGGACGGAAGAAGGGAAACACCATATATTTT.

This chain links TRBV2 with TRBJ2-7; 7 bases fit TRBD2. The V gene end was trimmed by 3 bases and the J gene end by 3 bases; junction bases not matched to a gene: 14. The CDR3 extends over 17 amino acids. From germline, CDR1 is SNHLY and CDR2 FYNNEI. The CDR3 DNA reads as TGTGCCAGCAGTGATTCGCTGGGGGGGAGCGGTTTCTACGAGCAGTACTTC. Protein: CASSDSLGGSGFYEQYF.

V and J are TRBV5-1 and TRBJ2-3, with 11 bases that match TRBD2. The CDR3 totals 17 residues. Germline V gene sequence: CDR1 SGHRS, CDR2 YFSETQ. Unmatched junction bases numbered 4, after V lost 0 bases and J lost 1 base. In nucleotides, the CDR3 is TGCGCCAGCAGCTTGGGACTAGCGGGGACGGGCACAGATACGCAGTATTTT. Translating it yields CASSLGLAGTGTDTQYF.

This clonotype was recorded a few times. CDR3 sequence: CASSYPFSGNSYNEQFF. In nucleotides, the CDR3 is TGTGCCAGCAGCTACCCTTTTAGCGGGAACTCCTACAATGAGCAGTTCTTC. The chain carries TRBV7-8 and TRBJ2-1, with 8 positions matching TRBD2. Germline V gene data show CDR1 as SGHVS and CDR2 as FQNEAQ. The junction had 8 bases not matched to a gene; V was cut back by 4 bases and J by 0 bases. The CDR3 consists of 17 residues.

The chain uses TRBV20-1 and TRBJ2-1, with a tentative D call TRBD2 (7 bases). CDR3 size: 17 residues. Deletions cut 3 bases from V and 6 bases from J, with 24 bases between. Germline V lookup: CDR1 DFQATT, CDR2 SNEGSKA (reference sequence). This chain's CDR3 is CSASGGGGAVNSNEQFF. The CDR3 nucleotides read TGCAGTGCTAGTGGTGGGGGGGGCGCAGTCAATTCCAATGAGCAGTTCTTC.

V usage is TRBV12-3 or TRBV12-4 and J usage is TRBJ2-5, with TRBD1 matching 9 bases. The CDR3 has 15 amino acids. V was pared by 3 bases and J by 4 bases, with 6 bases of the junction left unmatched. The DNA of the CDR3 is TGTGCCAGCAGTTTTTGGGGACAGGGAAGAGAGACCCAGTACTTC. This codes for CASSFWGQGRETQYF.

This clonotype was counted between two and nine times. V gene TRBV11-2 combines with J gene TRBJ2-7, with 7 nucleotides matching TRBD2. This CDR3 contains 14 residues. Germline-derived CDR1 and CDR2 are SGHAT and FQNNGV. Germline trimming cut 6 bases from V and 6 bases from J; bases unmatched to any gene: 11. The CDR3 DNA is TGTGCCAGCAGTCACCTCGGACTAGGGCCCGAGCAGTACTTC. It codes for CASSHLGLGPEQYF.

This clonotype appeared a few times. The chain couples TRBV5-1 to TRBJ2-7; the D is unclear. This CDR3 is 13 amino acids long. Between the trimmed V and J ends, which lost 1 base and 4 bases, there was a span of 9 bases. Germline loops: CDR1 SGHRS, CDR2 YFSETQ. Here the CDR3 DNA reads TGCGCCAGCAGCTTGAACCCATCTTACGAGCAGTACTTC. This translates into CASSLNPSYEQYF.

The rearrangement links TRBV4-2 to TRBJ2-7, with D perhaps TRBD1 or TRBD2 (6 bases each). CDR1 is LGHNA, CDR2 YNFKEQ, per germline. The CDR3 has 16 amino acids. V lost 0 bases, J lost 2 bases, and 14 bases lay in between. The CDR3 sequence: CASSQENTGAPYEQYF. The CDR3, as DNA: TGTGCCAGCAGCCAAGAAAATACGGGGGCCCCCTACGAGCAGTACTTC.

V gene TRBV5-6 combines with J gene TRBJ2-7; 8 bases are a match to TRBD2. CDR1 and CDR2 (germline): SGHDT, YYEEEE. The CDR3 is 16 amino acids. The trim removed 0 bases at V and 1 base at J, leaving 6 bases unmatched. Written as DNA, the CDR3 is TGTGCCAGCAGCTTGGGTAGCGGGGCGGGATCCTACGAGCAGTACTTC. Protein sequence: CASSLGSGAGSYEQYF.

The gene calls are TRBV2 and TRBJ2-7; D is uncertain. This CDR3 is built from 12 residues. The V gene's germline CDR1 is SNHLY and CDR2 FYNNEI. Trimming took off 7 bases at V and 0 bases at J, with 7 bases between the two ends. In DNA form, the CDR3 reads TGTGCCAGCAAGGCTACCTCCTACGAGCAGTACTTC. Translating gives CASKATSYEQYF. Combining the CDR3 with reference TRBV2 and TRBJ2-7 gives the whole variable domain EPEVTQTPSHQVTQMGQEVILRCVPISNHLYFYWYRQILGQKVEFLVSFYNNEISEKSEIFDDQFSVERPDGSNFTLKIRSTKLEDSAMYFCASKATSYEQYFGPGTRLTVT.

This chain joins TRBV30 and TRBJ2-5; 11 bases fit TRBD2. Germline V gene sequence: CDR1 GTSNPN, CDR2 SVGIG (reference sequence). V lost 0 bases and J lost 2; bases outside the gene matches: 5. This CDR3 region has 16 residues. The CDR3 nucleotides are TGTGCCTGGAGTGTCCCCCTAGCGGGAGGACAAGAGACCCAGTACTTC. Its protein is CAWSVPLAGGQETQYF.

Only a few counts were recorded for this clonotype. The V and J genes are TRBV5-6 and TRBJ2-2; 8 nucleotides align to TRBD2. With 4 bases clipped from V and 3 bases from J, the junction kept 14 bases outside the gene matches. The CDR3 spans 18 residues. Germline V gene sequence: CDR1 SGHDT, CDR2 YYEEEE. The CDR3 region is CASSPTVGGGTHTGELFF. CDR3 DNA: TGTGCCAGCAGCCCTACCGTGGGCGGGGGGACCCACACCGGGGAGCTGTTTTTT.